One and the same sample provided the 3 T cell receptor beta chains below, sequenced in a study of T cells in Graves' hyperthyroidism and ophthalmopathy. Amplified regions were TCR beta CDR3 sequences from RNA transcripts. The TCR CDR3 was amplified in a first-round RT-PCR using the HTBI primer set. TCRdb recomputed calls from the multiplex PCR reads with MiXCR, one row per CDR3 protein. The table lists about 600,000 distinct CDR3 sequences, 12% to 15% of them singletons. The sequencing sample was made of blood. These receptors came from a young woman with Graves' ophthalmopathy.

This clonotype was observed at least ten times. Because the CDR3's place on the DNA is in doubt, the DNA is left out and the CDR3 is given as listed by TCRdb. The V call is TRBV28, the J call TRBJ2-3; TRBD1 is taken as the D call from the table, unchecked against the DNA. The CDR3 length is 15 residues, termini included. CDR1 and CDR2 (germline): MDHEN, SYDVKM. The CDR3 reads CASSSSGQGTDTQYF.

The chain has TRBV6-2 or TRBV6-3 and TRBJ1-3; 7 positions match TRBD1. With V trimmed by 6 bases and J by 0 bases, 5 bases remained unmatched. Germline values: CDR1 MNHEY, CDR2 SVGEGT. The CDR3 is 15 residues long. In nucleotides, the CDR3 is TGTGCCAGCAGAGGCAGGGGGTTCTCTGGAAACACCATATATTTT. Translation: CASRGRGFSGNTIYF.

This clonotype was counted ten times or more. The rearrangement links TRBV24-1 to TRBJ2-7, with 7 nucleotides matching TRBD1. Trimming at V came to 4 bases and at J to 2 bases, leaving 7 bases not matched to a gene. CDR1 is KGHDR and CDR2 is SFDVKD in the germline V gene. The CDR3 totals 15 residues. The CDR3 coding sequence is TGTGCCACCAGTGACGCTCAGGGGGTTACCTACGAGCAGTACTTC. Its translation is CATSDAQGVTYEQYF.